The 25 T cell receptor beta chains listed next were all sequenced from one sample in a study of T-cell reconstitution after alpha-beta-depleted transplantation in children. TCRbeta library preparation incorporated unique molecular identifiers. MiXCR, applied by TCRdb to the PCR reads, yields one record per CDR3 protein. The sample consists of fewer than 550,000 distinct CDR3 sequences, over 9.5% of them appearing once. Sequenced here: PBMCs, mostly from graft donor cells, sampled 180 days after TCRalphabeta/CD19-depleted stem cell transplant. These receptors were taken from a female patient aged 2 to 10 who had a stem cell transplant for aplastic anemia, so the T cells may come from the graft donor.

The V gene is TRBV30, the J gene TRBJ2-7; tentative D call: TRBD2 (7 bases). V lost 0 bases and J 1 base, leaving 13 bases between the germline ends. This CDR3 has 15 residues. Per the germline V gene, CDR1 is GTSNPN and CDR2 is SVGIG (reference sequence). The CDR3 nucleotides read TGTGCCTGGAGTGTAGGGGGGGCGCGGTCCTACGAGCAGTACTTC. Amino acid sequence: CAWSVGGARSYEQYF.

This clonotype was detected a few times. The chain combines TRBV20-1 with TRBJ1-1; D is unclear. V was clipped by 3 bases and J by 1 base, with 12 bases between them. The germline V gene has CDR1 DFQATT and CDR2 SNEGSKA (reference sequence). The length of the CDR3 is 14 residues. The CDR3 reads CSASLFTGNTEAFF. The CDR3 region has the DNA TGCAGTGCTAGCCTATTTACTGGGAACACTGAAGCTTTCTTT.

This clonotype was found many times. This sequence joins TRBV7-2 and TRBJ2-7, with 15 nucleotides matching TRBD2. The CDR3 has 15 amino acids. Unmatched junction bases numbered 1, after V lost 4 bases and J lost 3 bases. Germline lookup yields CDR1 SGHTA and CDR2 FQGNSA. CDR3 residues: CASSSGLAGGYEQYF. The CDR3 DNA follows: TGTGCCAGCAGCTCGGGACTAGCGGGGGGCTACGAGCAGTACTTC.

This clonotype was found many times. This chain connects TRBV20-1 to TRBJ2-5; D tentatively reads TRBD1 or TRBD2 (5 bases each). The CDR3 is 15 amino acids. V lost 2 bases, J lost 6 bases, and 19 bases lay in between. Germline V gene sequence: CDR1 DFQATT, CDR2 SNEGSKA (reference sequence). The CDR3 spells CSARNPGTQDKTQYF. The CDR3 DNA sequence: TGCAGTGCTAGAAACCCCGGGACCCAGGACAAGACCCAGTACTTC.

CDR3 amino acids: CASSITGLQGKQYF. The CDR3 DNA is TGTGCCAGCAGTATAACGGGACTTCAGGGGAAGCAGTACTTC. The chain couples TRBV28 to TRBJ2-7; possibly TRBD1 or TRBD2 for D (6 bases each). V was cut by 5 bases and J by 8 bases, with 19 bases left in between. This CDR3 spans 14 amino acids. Germline-derived CDR1 and CDR2 are MDHEN and SYDVKM.

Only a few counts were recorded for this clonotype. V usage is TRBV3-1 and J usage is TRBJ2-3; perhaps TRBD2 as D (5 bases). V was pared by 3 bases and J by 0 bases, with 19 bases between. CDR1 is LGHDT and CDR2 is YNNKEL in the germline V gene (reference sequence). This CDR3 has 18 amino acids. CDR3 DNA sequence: TGTGCCAGCAGCCATACTTTCTTTCAACGCGGGAGCACAGATACGCAGTATTTT. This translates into CASSHTFFQRGSTDTQYF.

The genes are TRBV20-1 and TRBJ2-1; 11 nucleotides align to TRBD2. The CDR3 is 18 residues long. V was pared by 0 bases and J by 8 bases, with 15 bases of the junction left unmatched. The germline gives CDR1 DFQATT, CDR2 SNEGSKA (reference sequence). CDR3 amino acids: CSARDLWPGTSGADEQFF. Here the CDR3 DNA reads TGCAGTGCTAGAGATCTGTGGCCGGGGACTAGCGGTGCTGATGAGCAGTTCTTC.

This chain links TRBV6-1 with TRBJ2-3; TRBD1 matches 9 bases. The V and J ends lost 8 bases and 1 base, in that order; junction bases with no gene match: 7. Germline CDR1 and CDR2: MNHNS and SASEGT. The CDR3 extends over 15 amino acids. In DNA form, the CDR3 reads TGTGCCAGCTCGGGACAGGGTTGGGGCACAGATACGCAGTATTTT. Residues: CASSGQGWGTDTQYF.

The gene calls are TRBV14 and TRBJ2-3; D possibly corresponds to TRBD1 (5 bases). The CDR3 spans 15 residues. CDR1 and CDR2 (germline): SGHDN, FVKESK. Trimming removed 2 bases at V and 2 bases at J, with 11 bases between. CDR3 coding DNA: TGTGCCAGCAGCCAATTAGGGGCCGTCACAGATACGCAGTATTTT. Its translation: CASSQLGAVTDTQYF.

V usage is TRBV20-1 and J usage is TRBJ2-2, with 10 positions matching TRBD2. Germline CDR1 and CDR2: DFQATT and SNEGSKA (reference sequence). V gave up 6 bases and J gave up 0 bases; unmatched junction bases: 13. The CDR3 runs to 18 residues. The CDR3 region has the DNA TGCAGTGCCCCCGGGACTAGCGTCAGGGGCGCGAACACCGGGGAGCTGTTTTTT. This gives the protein CSAPGTSVRGANTGELFF.

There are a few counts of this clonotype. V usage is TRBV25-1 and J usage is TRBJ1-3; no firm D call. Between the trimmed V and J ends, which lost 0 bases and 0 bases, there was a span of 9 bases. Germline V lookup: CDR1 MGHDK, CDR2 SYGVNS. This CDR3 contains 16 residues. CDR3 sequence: CASSEYLGASGNTIYF. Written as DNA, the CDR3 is TGTGCCAGCAGTGAATATCTCGGCGCCTCTGGAAACACCATATATTTT.

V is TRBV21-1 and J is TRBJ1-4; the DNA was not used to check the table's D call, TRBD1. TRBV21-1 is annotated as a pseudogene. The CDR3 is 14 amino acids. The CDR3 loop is CASSKRGTDEKLFF. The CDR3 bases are TGTGCCAGCAGCAAAAGAGGGACAGATGAAAAACTGTTTTTT.

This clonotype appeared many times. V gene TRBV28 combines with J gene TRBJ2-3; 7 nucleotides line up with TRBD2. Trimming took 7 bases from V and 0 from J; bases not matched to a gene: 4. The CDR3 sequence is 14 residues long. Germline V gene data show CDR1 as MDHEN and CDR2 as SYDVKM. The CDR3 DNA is TGTGCCAGCATGGCTAGCGGAAGCACAGATACGCAGTATTTT. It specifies CASMASGSTDTQYF. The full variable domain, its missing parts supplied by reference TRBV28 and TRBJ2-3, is DVKVTQSSRYLVKRTGEKVFLECVQDMDHENMFWYRQDPGLGLRLIYFSYDVKMKEKGDIPEGYSVSREKKERFSLILESASTNQTSMYLCASMASGSTDTQYFGPGTRLTVL.

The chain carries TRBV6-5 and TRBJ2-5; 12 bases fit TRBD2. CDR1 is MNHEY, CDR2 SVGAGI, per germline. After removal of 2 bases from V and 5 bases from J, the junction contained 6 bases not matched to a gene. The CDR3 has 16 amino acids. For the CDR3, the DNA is TGTGCCAGCAGTTACGAGACTAGCGGGAGCGAGGAGACCCAGTACTTC. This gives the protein CASSYETSGSEETQYF.

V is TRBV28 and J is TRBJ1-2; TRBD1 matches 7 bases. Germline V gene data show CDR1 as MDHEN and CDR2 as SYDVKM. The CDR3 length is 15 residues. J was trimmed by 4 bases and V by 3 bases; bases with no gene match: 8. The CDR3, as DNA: TGTGCCAGCAGTTTCGACGCCACAGGGGCCTATGGCTACACCTTC. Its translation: CASSFDATGAYGYTF.

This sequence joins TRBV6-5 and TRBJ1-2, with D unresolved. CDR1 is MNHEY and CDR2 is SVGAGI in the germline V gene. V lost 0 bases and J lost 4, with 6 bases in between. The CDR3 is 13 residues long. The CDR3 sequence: CASSYSPAYGYTF. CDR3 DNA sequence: TGTGCCAGCAGTTACTCGCCGGCCTATGGCTACACCTTC.

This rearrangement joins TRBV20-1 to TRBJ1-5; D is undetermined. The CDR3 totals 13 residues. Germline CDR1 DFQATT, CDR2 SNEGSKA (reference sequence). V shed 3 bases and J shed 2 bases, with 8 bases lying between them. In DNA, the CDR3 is TGCAGTGCTAGTGGGTCTGGCAATCAGCCCCAGCATTTT. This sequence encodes CSASGSGNQPQHF.

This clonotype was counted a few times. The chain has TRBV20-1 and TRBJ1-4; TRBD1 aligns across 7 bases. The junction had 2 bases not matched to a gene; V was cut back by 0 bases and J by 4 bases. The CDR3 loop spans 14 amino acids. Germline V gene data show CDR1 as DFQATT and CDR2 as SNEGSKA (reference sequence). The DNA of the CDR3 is TGCAGTGCTAGAGACGGGACAGTTAATGAAAAACTGTTTTTT. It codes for CSARDGTVNEKLFF.

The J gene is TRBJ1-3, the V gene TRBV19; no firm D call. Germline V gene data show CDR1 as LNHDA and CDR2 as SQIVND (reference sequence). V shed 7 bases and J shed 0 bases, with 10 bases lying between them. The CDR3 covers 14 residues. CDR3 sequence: CASIPLSSGNTIYF. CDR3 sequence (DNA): TGTGCCAGTATCCCACTTTCCTCTGGAAACACCATATATTTT.

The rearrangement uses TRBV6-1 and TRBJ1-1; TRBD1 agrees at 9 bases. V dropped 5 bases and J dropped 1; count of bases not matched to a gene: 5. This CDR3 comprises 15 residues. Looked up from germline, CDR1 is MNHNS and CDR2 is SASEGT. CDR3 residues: CASSMGTGRNTEAFF. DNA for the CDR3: TGTGCCAGCAGTATGGGGACAGGGCGGAACACTGAAGCTTTCTTT.

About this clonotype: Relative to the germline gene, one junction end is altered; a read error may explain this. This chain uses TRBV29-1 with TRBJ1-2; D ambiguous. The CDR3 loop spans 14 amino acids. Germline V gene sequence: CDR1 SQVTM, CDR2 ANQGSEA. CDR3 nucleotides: TGCAGCGGACAATCGGGCGGAGCTAACCATGGCTACACCTTC. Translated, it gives CSGQSGGANHGYTF.

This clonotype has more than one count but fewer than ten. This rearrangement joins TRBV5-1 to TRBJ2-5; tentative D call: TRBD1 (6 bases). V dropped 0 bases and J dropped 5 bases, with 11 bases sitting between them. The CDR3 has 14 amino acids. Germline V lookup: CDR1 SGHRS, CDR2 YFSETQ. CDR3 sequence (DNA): TGCGCCAGCAGCTTGGAGGGGGTAGGGGAGACCCAGTACTTC. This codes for CASSLEGVGETQYF.

The CDR3 loop is CASSDPTASNTEAFF. In DNA form, the CDR3 reads TGCGCCAGCAGTGACCCGACAGCCTCGAACACTGAAGCTTTCTTT. J is TRBJ1-1 and V is TRBV10-1; tentatively, D is TRBD1 (5 bases). This CDR3 has 15 residues. V lost 3 bases, J lost 1 base, and 12 bases lay in between. CDR1 and CDR2 from the germline V gene are WNHNN and SYGVQD (reference sequence).

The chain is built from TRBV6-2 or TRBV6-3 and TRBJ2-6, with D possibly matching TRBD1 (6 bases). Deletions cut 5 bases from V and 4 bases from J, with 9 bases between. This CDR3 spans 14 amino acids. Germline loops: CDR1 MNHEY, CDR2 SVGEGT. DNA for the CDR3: TGTGCCAGCAGTACAGGGAGAGGGGCCAACGTCCTGACTTTC. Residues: CASSTGRGANVLTF.

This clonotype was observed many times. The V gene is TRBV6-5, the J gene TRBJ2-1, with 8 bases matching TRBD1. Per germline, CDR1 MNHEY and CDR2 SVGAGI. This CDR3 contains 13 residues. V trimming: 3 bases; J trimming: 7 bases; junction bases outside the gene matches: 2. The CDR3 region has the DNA TGTGCCAGCAGTTATTACAGGGGGAATGAGCAGTTCTTC. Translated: CASSYYRGNEQFF.